A single sample gave rise to the 25 T cell receptor beta chains below, sequenced in a study of cytomegalovirus exposure and HLA in healthy donors. The study ran its PCR with 60 Vbeta and 13 Jbeta primers. Clones were sequenced by immunoSEQ multiplex PCR, and TCRdb holds only the in-frame ones, with some missing. The sample consists of approximately 99,000 clones, roughly two thirds of them appearing once. The specimen sequenced was PBMCs. The receptors shown here come from a man aged 40-50 years in good health and CMV-seronegative.

The chain carries TRBV5-1 and TRBJ2-2, with D unresolved. The CDR3 covers 14 residues. V lost 0 bases to trimming and J lost 2 bases, with 5 bases between them. The germline V gene encodes CDR1 SGHRS and CDR2 YFSETQ. The CDR3 is CASSLDSNTGELFF. The CDR3 DNA is TGCGCCAGCAGCTTGGACAGTAACACCGGGGAGCTGTTTTTT.

V gene TRBV5-4 combines with J gene TRBJ1-2; 12 bases are shared with TRBD1. With 4 bases clipped from V and 4 bases from J, the junction kept 8 bases outside the gene matches. Germline V CDR1 and CDR2: SGHNT, YYREEE (reference sequence). This CDR3 region has 16 residues. The CDR3 here is CASSPRDRGRGYGYTF. DNA of the CDR3: TGTGCCAGCAGCCCACGGGACAGGGGGCGCGGCTATGGCTACACCTTC.

This clone occurred once. The CDR3 is CASSLFRGLNTEAFF. In nucleotides, the CDR3 is TGTGCCAGCAGCTTATTTCGGGGTTTGAACACTGAAGCTTTCTTT. V gene TRBV11-1 combines with J gene TRBJ1-1; D is ambiguous. The CDR3 consists of 15 residues. Deletions cut 2 bases from V and 0 bases from J, with 10 bases between. Germline loops: CDR1 SGHAT, CDR2 FQDESV (reference sequence).

The chain carries TRBV11-2 and TRBJ2-3, with D tentatively TRBD2 (6 bases). The germline V and J ends were trimmed by 2 bases and 2 bases, with 14 bases remaining between them. Germline V gene sequence: CDR1 SGHAT, CDR2 FQNNGV. This CDR3 spans 16 amino acids. The CDR3 DNA follows: TGTGCCAGCAGCTTAAGCTTTGCGGGGTACACAGATACGCAGTATTTT. It encodes CASSLSFAGYTDTQYF.

V gene TRBV11-2 combines with J gene TRBJ1-2, with D perhaps matching TRBD1 (6 bases). Trimming stripped 3 bases from V and 0 bases from J, with 11 bases between. Germline V CDR1 and CDR2: SGHAT, FQNNGV. The CDR3 spans 15 residues. Written as DNA, the CDR3 is TGTGCCAGCAGCTTTTCAGGGGACGCTAACTATGGCTACACCTTC. It yields the protein CASSFSGDANYGYTF.

This clone has only a few counts. This sequence joins TRBV5-4 and TRBJ2-1, with 10 bases identical to TRBD2. The CDR3 totals 15 residues. The germline CDR1 and CDR2 sequences are SGHNT and YYREEE (reference sequence). V lost 2 bases and J lost 7; bases outside the gene matches: 6. Here the CDR3 reads CASSFLAGEENEQFF. The CDR3 bases are TGTGCCAGCAGCTTCCTAGCGGGGGAAGAGAATGAGCAGTTCTTC. The variable domain in full, completed from reference TRBV5-4 and TRBJ2-1, reads ETGVTQSPTHLIKTRGQQVTLRCSSQSGHNTVSWYQQALGQGPQFIFQYYREEENGRGNFPPRFSGLQFPNYSSELNVNALELDDSALYLCASSFLAGEENEQFFGPGTRLTVL.

The chain links TRBV5-1 to TRBJ1-1, with 10 bases aligning to TRBD1. The V gene's germline CDR1 is SGHRS and CDR2 YFSETQ. Trimming at V came to 4 bases and at J to 1 base, leaving 7 bases not matched to a gene. This CDR3 comprises 16 residues. For the CDR3, the DNA is TGCGCCAGCAGCCCCGACAGGGGGCGACGGAACACTGAAGCTTTCTTT. This codes for CASSPDRGRRNTEAFF. The variable domain in full, with the rest retrieved from reference TRBV5-1 and TRBJ1-1, is KAGVTQTPRYLIKTRGQQVTLSCSPISGHRSVSWYQQTPGQGLQFLFEYFSETQRNKGNFPGRFSGRQFSNSRSEMNVSTLELGDSALYLCASSPDRGRRNTEAFFGQGTRLTVV.

This chain connects TRBV6-5 to TRBJ1-2, with D possibly matching TRBD1 (6 bases). CDR3 length equals 13 residues. The V end lost 5 bases, the J end lost 4 bases, and 11 bases lay between the germline ends. The germline CDR1 and CDR2 sequences are MNHEY and SVGAGI. This CDR3 reads CASSLTGPYGYTF. CDR3 nucleotide sequence: TGTGCCAGCAGTCTGACAGGTCCCTATGGCTACACCTTC.

A few counts support this clone. The genes are TRBV6-4 and TRBJ2-1; the match to TRBD2 covers 8 bases. Per germline, CDR1 MRHNA and CDR2 SNTAGT. The CDR3 length is 19 residues. Trimming took 7 bases from V and 10 from J; bases not matched to a gene: 27. CDR3 in amino acids: CASKSRGGIAGPRLIEQFF. DNA for the CDR3: TGTGCCAGCAAATCTAGGGGTGGGATAGCGGGGCCCAGACTCATCGAGCAGTTCTTC.

The chain is built from TRBV5-1 and TRBJ2-7, with D tentatively TRBD1 (6 bases). V lost 0 bases and J lost 1, with 11 bases in between. Germline assignment: CDR1 SGHRS and CDR2 YFSETQ. This CDR3 is 15 amino acids long. CDR3 sequence reads: CASSLGLDSSYEQYF. CDR3 bases: TGCGCCAGCAGCTTGGGCTTGGACAGTTCCTACGAGCAGTACTTC.

The chain recombines TRBV9 with TRBJ1-3; weak D call: TRBD1 (6 bases). Trimming shortened V by 4 bases and J by 2 bases, and 16 bases separated the two germline ends. The CDR3 extends over 16 amino acids. Germline-derived CDR1 and CDR2 are SGDLS and YYNGEE. CDR3 region: CASSSDGGRAGNTIYF. Here the CDR3 DNA reads TGTGCCAGCAGCTCCGATGGGGGCAGGGCTGGAAACACCATATATTTT.

As to this clone: Other DNA sequences in the same sample also yield this CDR3. The rearrangement links TRBV5-1 to TRBJ2-1; TRBD2 matches 10 bases. V shed 1 base and J 4 bases; nucleotides not matched to a gene: 2. CDR3 length: 15 residues. From germline, CDR1 is SGHRS and CDR2 YFSETQ. CDR3 sequence reads: CASSLTSGVYNEQFF. The DNA of the CDR3 is TGCGCCAGCAGCTTGACTAGCGGGGTATACAATGAGCAGTTCTTC. Drawing the rest from reference TRBV5-1 and TRBJ2-1, the complete variable domain is KAGVTQTPRYLIKTRGQQVTLSCSPISGHRSVSWYQQTPGQGLQFLFEYFSETQRNKGNFPGRFSGRQFSNSRSEMNVSTLELGDSALYLCASSLTSGVYNEQFFGPGTRLTVL.

The chain joins TRBV29-1 to TRBJ1-1; the D gene is possibly TRBD1 (6 bases). Trimming removed 6 bases at V and 6 bases at J, with 17 bases between. Germline V gene sequence: CDR1 SQVTM, CDR2 ANQGSEA. This CDR3 spans 13 amino acids. CDR3 in amino acids: CSVADSPGAEAFF. In DNA, the CDR3 is TGCAGCGTCGCGGACAGTCCTGGCGCTGAAGCTTTCTTT.

This chain connects TRBV7-9 to TRBJ1-2; TRBD1 agrees at 9 bases. Looked up from germline, CDR1 is SEHNR and CDR2 is FQNEAQ (reference sequence). V trimming: 5 bases; J trimming: 3 bases; junction bases outside the gene matches: 4. The CDR3 runs 14 residues. CDR3 protein: CASSADRGDYGYTF. The CDR3, as DNA: TGTGCCAGCAGCGCAGACAGGGGGGACTATGGCTACACCTTC.

The chain combines TRBV29-1 with TRBJ1-2; 8 nucleotides match TRBD1. Germline-derived CDR1 and CDR2 are SQVTM and ANQGSEA. The V gene end was trimmed by 4 bases and the J gene end by 2 bases; junction bases not matched to a gene: 6. The CDR3 spans 14 residues. CDR3 residues: CSVGPRQGNYGYTF. The CDR3 coding sequence is TGCAGCGTTGGCCCTAGACAGGGGAACTATGGCTACACCTTC. The variable domain in full, completed from reference TRBV29-1 and TRBJ1-2, reads SAVISQKPSRDICQRGTSLTIQCQVDSQVTMMFWYRQQPGQSLTLIATANQGSEATYESGFVIDKFPISRPNLTFSTLTVSNMSPEDSSIYLCSVGPRQGNYGYTFGSGTRLTVV.

Note on this clone: With a much larger clone just one base away, this may be a read error. The rearrangement joins TRBV27 to TRBJ1-1, with TRBD1 matching over 8 bases. CDR1 MNHEY and CDR2 SMNVEV come from the germline V gene (reference sequence). CDR3 size: 13 residues. Losses at the gene ends were 6 bases for V and 2 bases for J; bases not matched to a gene: 2. CDR3 sequence: CASSPGGNTEAFF. CDR3 DNA: TGTGCCAGCAGCCCAGGGGGCAACACTGAAGCTTTCTTT.

The gene calls are TRBV6-6 and TRBJ2-7; TRBD1 aligns across 8 bases. J was trimmed by 5 bases and V by 2 bases; bases with no gene match: 8. This CDR3 has 15 amino acids. In germline, CDR1 is MNHNY, CDR2 SVGAGI (reference sequence). CDR3 amino acids: CASSYQQGVVDEQYF. The CDR3 DNA sequence: TGTGCCAGCAGTTACCAACAGGGGGTTGTCGACGAGCAGTACTTC.

V is TRBV5-1 and J is TRBJ2-2, with D unresolved. V lost 0 bases and J 5 bases, leaving 11 bases between the germline ends. In germline, CDR1 is SGHRS, CDR2 YFSETQ. The CDR3 runs 15 residues. CDR3 region: CASSLEVAQTGELFF. CDR3 nucleotide sequence: TGCGCCAGCAGCTTGGAAGTGGCCCAGACCGGGGAGCTGTTTTTT.

The gene calls are TRBV15 and TRBJ2-2; 8 nucleotides line up with TRBD1. This CDR3 is 15 amino acids long. Trimming at V came to 5 bases and at J to 7 bases, leaving 9 bases not matched to a gene. The V gene's germline CDR1 is LNHNV and CDR2 YYDKDF (reference sequence). The CDR3 protein is CATSLWTGNVGELFF. CDR3 DNA: TGTGCCACCAGCCTATGGACAGGGAACGTCGGGGAGCTGTTTTTT. Full variable domain (missing parts from reference TRBV15 and TRBJ2-2): DAMVIQNPRYQVTQFGKPVTLSCSQTLNHNVMYWYQQKSSQAPKLLFHYYDKDFNNEADTPDNFQSRRPNTSFCFLDIRSPGLGDTAMYLCATSLWTGNVGELFFGEGSRLTVL.

This clone turned up a few times. The V and J genes are TRBV5-6 and TRBJ1-3; 8 bases are a match to TRBD1. This CDR3 spans 15 amino acids. The germline V gene encodes CDR1 SGHDT and CDR2 YYEEEE. Trimming took 3 bases from V and 2 from J; bases not matched to a gene: 4. The CDR3 coding sequence is TGTGCCAGCAGCTCCCTGGACAGGGCTGGAAACACCATATATTTT. Residues: CASSSLDRAGNTIYF. The variable domain in full, with the rest retrieved from reference TRBV5-6 and TRBJ1-3, is DAGVTQSPTHLIKTRGQQVTLRCSPKSGHDTVSWYQQALGQGPQFIFQYYEEEERQRGNFPDRFSGHQFPNYSSELNVNALLLGDSALYLCASSSLDRAGNTIYFGEGSWLTVV.

The chain joins TRBV9 to TRBJ2-3; no definite D call. There are 12 residues in the CDR3. Trimming cost V 4 bases and J 4 bases, with 7 bases left between them. From germline, CDR1 is SGDLS and CDR2 YYNGEE. CDR3 DNA sequence: TGTGCCAGCAGCCCCCATTCAGATACGCAGTATTTT. This gives the protein CASSPHSDTQYF.

This clone was seen more than once but under ten times. V is TRBV10-2 and J is TRBJ2-3; 13 nucleotides match TRBD2. The CDR3 has 15 amino acids. V shed 4 bases, J shed 10 bases, and the junction held 8 bases outside the gene matches. The germline V gene has CDR1 WSHSY and CDR2 SAAADI. Here the CDR3 DNA reads TGCGCCAGCAGTGGGGCTGGACTAGCGGGGGTATCGCAGTATTTT. Translating it yields CASSGAGLAGVSQYF.

A remark on this clone: Within the sample, other DNA sequences also encode this same CDR3. The CDR3 spells CASSRQGAYNEQFF. The DNA of the CDR3 is TGTGCCAGCAGTCGACAGGGCGCCTACAATGAGCAGTTCTTC. The chain links TRBV6-5 to TRBJ2-1; TRBD1 matches at 7 bases. The CDR3 loop spans 14 amino acids. The germline V gene has CDR1 MNHEY and CDR2 SVGAGI. V shed 5 bases, J shed 2 bases, and the junction held 3 bases outside the gene matches.

This clone was seen a handful of times. Other DNA sequences from this sample encode an identical CDR3 as well. V gene TRBV6-5 combines with J gene TRBJ1-1; a weak D match, TRBD1 (5 bases). V shed 0 bases and J shed 4 bases, with 6 bases lying between them. The CDR3 extends over 13 amino acids. Germline lookup yields CDR1 MNHEY and CDR2 SVGAGI. The CDR3 is CASSYSGGTEAFF. DNA of the CDR3: TGTGCCAGCAGTTACTCGGGGGGCACTGAAGCTTTCTTT.

The chain combines TRBV6-5 with TRBJ2-3; D is undetermined. The length of the CDR3 is 13 residues. Germline V gene data show CDR1 as MNHEY and CDR2 as SVGAGI. The V gene lost 2 bases and the J gene lost 3 bases, with 6 bases spanning the gap. The CDR3 sequence is CASSYPGTDTQYF. In nucleotides, the CDR3 is TGTGCCAGCAGTTACCCCGGGACAGATACGCAGTATTTT.